This T cell receptor (beta chain) stems from a study of T cell responses to AZD1222 COVID-19 vaccine. Overall study findings and caveats: Donors, mostly white British, included more females; clonal diversity was possibly underestimated. Once two AZD1222 doses were given, Spike-specific TCR breadth and depth went up.

The CDR3 is made up of 13 amino acids. The V end was cut by 6 bases, the J end by 10 bases, with 13 bases between. The table came from immunoSEQ multiplex PCR; TCRdb's copy has only in-frame clones and leaves some out. There are roughly 150,000 clones in the sample; around 89% occur only once, and 6.9% lies in the top ten. Regarding this clone: The antigen remains unidentified.

This material consisted of peripheral blood, taken on day 0 of AZD1222 vaccination. The rearrangement links TRBV12-3 or TRBV12-4 to TRBJ1-6, with D maybe TRBD1 (5 bases). This clonotype was obtained from an adult in good health. CDR3: CASSGHVGSPLHF. In nucleotides, the CDR3 is TGTGCCAGCAGCGGACACGTCGGGTCACCCCTCCACTTT.